This T cell receptor (beta chain) was obtained from a study of T cells after yellow fever vaccination. Overall study: It was SMART-Seq v4 Ultra Low Input that prepared the fractions with low cell numbers.

There are 14 residues in the CDR3. V was cut by 3 bases and J by 4 bases, with 12 bases left in between. CDR1 and CDR2 (germline): ENHRY, SYGVKD. Findings and caveats of the study: Booster samples showed a return of most primary-vaccination clones (roughly 96% CD4, approximately 85% CD8).

Using its own MiXCR run on the 5' RACE reads, TCRdb lists one record per CDR3 protein. In the table there are about 170,000 distinct CDR3 sequences, approximately 11% of which are singletons. In its sample, this clonotype was seen many times. Its antigen is still unknown. The clonotype was recovered from a man between 18 and 29 years old who received the YFV17D yellow fever vaccine. Sample: CD8+ T cells sorted from PBMCs, taken 15 days after the yellow fever booster vaccination. The genes are TRBV10-3 and TRBJ2-5; D is perhaps TRBD2 (6 bases). CDR3 amino acids: CAISDSGKGETQYF. For the CDR3, the DNA is TGTGCCATCAGTGATAGCGGTAAAGGAGAGACCCAGTACTTC.